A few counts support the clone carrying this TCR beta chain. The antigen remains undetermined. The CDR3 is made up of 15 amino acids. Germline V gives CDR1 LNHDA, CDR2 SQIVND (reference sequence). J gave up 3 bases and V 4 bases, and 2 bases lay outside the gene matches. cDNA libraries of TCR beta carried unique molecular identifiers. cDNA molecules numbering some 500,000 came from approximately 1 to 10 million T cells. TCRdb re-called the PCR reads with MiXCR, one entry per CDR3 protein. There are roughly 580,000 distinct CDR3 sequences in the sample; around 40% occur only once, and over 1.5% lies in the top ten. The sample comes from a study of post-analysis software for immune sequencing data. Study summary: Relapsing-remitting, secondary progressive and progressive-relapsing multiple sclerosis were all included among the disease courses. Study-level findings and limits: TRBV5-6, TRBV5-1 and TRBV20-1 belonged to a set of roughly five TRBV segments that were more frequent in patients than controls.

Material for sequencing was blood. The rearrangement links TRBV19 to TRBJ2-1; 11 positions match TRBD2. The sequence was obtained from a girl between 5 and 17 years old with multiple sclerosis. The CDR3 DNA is TGTGCCAGTAGTAAGGGACTAGCGGACTACAATGAGCAGTTCTTC. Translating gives CASSKGLADYNEQFF.